This is a list of T cell receptor beta chains from one sample in a study of blood T cell repertoires in COVID-19. Using immunoSEQ multiplex PCR, the repertoire was profiled, and TCRdb retains in-frame clones only, with some absent. The sample lists about 140,000 clones, 82% occurring once. The specimen sequenced was peripheral blood. These receptors originate from a woman older than 75 with acute or convalescent COVID-19. Each CDR3 is given with its conserved first and last residue. Fields, in order: J gene, CDR3 length, V gene, clone size, D gene, CDR3 protein, CDR3 DNA. The D gene is left open where the match is weak. Rows may omit the clone size; those that give it use once, few, many or a size class.

>TRBJ2-4|17|TRBV5-4|-|TRBD1
CASSTRQGSSTKNIQYF
TGTGCCAGCAGCACCAGACAGGGGTCCTCGACCAAAAACATTCAGTACTTC
>TRBJ1-1|16|TRBV27|-|TRBD1
CASSQRQGTMNTEAFF
TGTGCCAGCAGTCAGAGACAGGGGACGATGAACACTGAAGCTTTCTTT
>TRBJ2-1|15|TRBV27|-|-
CASSLVLSSYNEQFF
TGTGCCAGCAGTTTGGTCTTGAGCTCCTACAATGAGCAGTTCTTC
>TRBJ1-2|14|TRBV28|-|TRBD1
CASWDSFRIYGYTF
TGTGCCAGCTGGGACAGTTTCCGTATCTATGGCTACACCTTC
>TRBJ2-2|16|TRBV28|-|TRBD2
CASRPPIAGATGELFF
TGTGCCAGCAGACCTCCTATAGCGGGAGCCACCGGGGAGCTGTTTTTT
>TRBJ1-3|15|TRBV6-5|-|TRBD1
CASRRDRGTGNTIYF
TGTGCCAGCAGACGCGACAGGGGAACTGGAAACACCATATATTTT
>TRBJ2-2|16|TRBV5-1|-|-
CASSLGTSLNTGELFF
TGCGCCAGCAGCCTAGGGACATCCCTGAACACCGGGGAGCTGTTTTTT
>TRBJ1-2|12|TRBV10-3|-|-
CAISESGGGYTF
TGTGCCATCAGTGAGTCCGGAGGGGGCTACACCTTC
>TRBJ2-5|17|TRBV7-6|-|TRBD2
CASTLTSGSVYQETQYF
TGTGCCAGCACCCTGACTAGCGGGTCCGTCTACCAAGAGACCCAGTACTTC
>TRBJ2-5|16|TRBV15|-|TRBD2
CATSRDPSGGLETQYF
TGTGCCACCAGCAGAGATCCTAGCGGGGGCTTGGAGACCCAGTACTTC
>TRBJ2-1|12|TRBV6-5|-|-
CASRTGGDEQFF
TGTGCCAGCAGAACGGGGGGCGATGAGCAGTTCTTC
>TRBJ2-3|13|TRBV3-1/TRBV3-2|-|-
CASLGSAADTQYF
TGTGCCAGCCTAGGTTCTGCTGCAGATACGCAGTATTTT
>TRBJ2-1|16|TRBV5-1|-|-
CASSLGQGHSYNEQFF
TGCGCCAGCAGCTTGGGGCAGGGGCACTCCTACAATGAGCAGTTCTTC
>TRBJ2-1|15|TRBV28|-|TRBD2
CASSRPSGGANEQFF
TGTGCCAGCAGTCGCCCTAGCGGGGGGGCCAACGAGCAGTTCTTC
>TRBJ2-2|16|TRBV15|-|-
CATSRDQGTNTGELFF
TGTGCCACCAGCAGAGATCAGGGGACGAACACCGGGGAGCTGTTTTTT
>TRBJ2-7|15|TRBV5-1|-|TRBD1
CASSLAIFGDRSEYF
TGCGCCAGCAGCTTGGCCATTTTTGGGGACAGGTCTGAGTACTTC
>TRBJ2-7|13|TRBV28|-|-
CASSFPRPREQYF
TGTGCCAGCAGTTTCCCTAGACCAAGAGAGCAGTACTTC
>TRBJ2-3|15|TRBV11-2|-|-
CASSLSGAQADTQYF
TGTGCCAGCAGCCTTTCAGGGGCTCAGGCAGATACGCAGTATTTT
>TRBJ2-7|13|TRBV2|-|-
CASTDGMGYEQYF
TGTGCCAGCACCGACGGGATGGGGTACGAGCAGTACTTC
>TRBJ1-1|14|TRBV19|-|-
CASSIRGRPTEAFF
TGTGCCAGTAGTATAAGGGGTCGTCCCACTGAAGCTTTCTTT
>TRBJ2-7|13|TRBV24-1|-|-
CATSSTASYEQYF
TGTGCCACCTCCTCGACAGCCTCCTACGAGCAGTACTTC
>TRBJ2-7|15|TRBV28|-|TRBD2
CASSLAQRGTYEQYF
TGTGCCAGCAGTTTAGCCCAGCGGGGGACGTACGAGCAGTACTTC
>TRBJ2-5|16|TRBV6-2/TRBV6-3|once|-
CASSPYSGASQETQYF
TGTGCCAGCAGCCCTTACTCAGGGGCGAGCCAAGAGACCCAGTACTTC
>TRBJ2-7|14|TRBV19|-|TRBD1
CATAPGTGGLKQYF
TGTGCCACCGCCCCCGGGACAGGGGGTTTGAAGCAGTACTTC
>TRBJ1-1|13|TRBV18|-|-
CASSPAENTEAFF
TGTGCCAGCTCACCGGCAGAGAACACTGAAGCTTTCTTT
>TRBJ2-5|14|TRBV29-1|-|TRBD1
CSVPGQGSSETQYF
TGCAGCGTTCCGGGACAGGGGTCGTCGGAGACCCAGTACTTC
>TRBJ2-3|13|TRBV11-2|-|-
CASSLGLPDTQYF
TGTGCCAGCAGCTTGGGACTGCCCGATACGCAGTATTTT
>TRBJ1-3|14|TRBV7-2|-|-
CASSPGTVGNTIYF
TGTGCCAGCAGCCCTGGGACTGTTGGAAACACCATATATTTT
>TRBJ1-1|14|TRBV27|-|TRBD1
CASSYWTGSTEAFF
TGTGCCAGCAGTTACTGGACAGGGAGCACTGAAGCTTTCTTT
>TRBJ2-2|19|TRBV4-1|-|TRBD2
CASSQDVSGGLVYTGELFF
TGCGCCAGCAGCCAAGACGTTTCGGGCGGACTAGTGTACACCGGGGAGCTGTTTTTT
>TRBJ2-1|12|TRBV12-3/TRBV12-4|-|-
CASSFSYNEQFF
TGTGCCAGCAGTTTTAGTTACAATGAGCAGTTCTTC
>TRBJ2-2|16|TRBV6-5|-|-
CASSYSMGPNTGELFF
TGTGCCAGCAGTTACTCGATGGGCCCGAACACCGGGGAGCTGTTTTTT
>TRBJ2-3|12|TRBV11-2|-|-
CASSSTGSAQYF
TGTGCCAGCAGCTCAACAGGGTCGGCGCAGTATTTT
>TRBJ1-2|13|TRBV30|-|-
CAWALGRLYGYTF
TGTGCCTGGGCCTTGGGGCGACTTTATGGCTACACCTTC
>TRBJ1-1|14|TRBV7-2|-|-
CASSLVAVNTEAFF
TGTGCCAGCAGCTTAGTTGCGGTAAACACTGAAGCTTTCTTT
>TRBJ1-5|14|TRBV9|-|-
CASSVAGVGQPQHF
TGTGCCAGCAGCGTAGCAGGGGTTGGACAGCCCCAGCATTTT
>TRBJ2-1|14|TRBV19|-|-
CASSITGTRNEQFF
TGTGCCAGTAGTATAACCGGGACTCGAAATGAGCAGTTCTTC
>TRBJ2-1|16|TRBV13|-|-
CASSLLDNLRYNEQFF
TGTGCCAGCAGCTTATTGGACAATTTGAGGTACAATGAGCAGTTCTTC
>TRBJ2-3|16|TRBV6-1|-|TRBD2
CASSEVASGGTDTQYF
TGTGCCAGCAGTGAAGTGGCTAGCGGGGGCACAGATACGCAGTATTTT
>TRBJ1-4|16|TRBV28|-|TRBD1
CASSLPNRGLEEKLFF
TGTGCCAGCAGTTTACCAAACAGGGGGCTCGAGGAAAAACTGTTTTTT
>TRBJ2-1|16|TRBV19|-|-
CASSIGGGASYNEQFF
TGTGCCAGTAGTATCGGGGGTGGCGCAAGCTACAATGAGCAGTTCTTC